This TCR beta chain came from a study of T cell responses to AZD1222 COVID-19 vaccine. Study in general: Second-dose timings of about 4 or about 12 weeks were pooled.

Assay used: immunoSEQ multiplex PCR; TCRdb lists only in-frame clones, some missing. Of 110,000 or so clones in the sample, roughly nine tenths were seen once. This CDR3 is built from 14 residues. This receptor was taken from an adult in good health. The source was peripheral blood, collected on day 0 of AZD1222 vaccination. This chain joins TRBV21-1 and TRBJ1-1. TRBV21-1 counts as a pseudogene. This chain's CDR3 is CASSPGGGNTEAFF. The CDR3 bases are TGTGCCAGCAGCCCTGGGGGGGGGAACACTGAAGCTTTCTTT.